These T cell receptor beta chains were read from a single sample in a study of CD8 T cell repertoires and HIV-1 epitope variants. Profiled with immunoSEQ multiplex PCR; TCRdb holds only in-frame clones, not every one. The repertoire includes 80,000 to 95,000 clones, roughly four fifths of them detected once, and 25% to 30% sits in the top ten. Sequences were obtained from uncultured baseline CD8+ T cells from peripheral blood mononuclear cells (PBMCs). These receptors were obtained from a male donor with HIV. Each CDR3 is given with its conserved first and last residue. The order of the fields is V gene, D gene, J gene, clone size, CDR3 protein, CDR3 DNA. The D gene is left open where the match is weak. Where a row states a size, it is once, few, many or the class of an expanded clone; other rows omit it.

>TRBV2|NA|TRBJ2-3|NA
CASSPGGGRGTDTQYF
TGTGCCAGCAGTCCAGGGGGGGGGCGAGGCACAGATACGCAGTATTTT
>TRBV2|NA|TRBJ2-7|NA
CASSEEGRALDSYEQYF
TGTGCCAGCAGTGAAGAAGGGCGGGCACTTGACTCCTACGAGCAGTACTTC
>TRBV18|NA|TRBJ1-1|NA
CASSPEGSRGTEAFF
TGTGCCAGCTCACCAGAAGGAAGTCGGGGCACTGAAGCTTTCTTT
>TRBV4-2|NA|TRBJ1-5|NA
CASSQDPAGPSNQPQHF
TGTGCCAGCAGCCAAGATCCCGCAGGACCCAGCAATCAGCCCCAGCATTTT
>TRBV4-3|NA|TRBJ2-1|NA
CASSQDVRGANEQFF
TGCGCCAGCAGCCAAGATGTCAGGGGAGCCAATGAGCAGTTCTTC
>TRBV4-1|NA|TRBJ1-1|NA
CASSQGGIEAFF
TGCGCCAGCAGCCAAGGGGGCATTGAAGCTTTCTTT
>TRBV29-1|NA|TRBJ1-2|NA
CSVAPGLAPNYGYTF
TGCAGCGTGGCACCCGGTCTTGCACCTAACTATGGCTACACCTTC
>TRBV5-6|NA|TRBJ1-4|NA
CASRLSGYNEKLFF
TGTGCCAGCAGACTTTCGGGGTATAATGAAAAACTGTTTTTT
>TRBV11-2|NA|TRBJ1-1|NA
CASSSAGEAFF
TGTGCCAGCAGTTCCGCCGGTGAAGCTTTCTTT
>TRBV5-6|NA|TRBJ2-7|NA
CASSYRNPGGYEQYF
TGTGCCAGCAGCTACCGGAACCCCGGGGGATACGAGCAGTACTTC
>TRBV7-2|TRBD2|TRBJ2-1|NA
CASSFGTRVNNEQFF
TGTGCCAGCAGCTTCGGGACTAGAGTTAACAATGAGCAGTTCTTC
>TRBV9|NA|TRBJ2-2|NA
CASSSFVGAGTGELFF
TGTGCCAGCAGCTCTTTTGTGGGAGCGGGCACCGGGGAGCTGTTTTTT
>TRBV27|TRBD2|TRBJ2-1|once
CASSLMGTSGSLVGEQFF
TGTGCCAGCAGTCTAATGGGGACTAGCGGGAGTTTAGTGGGTGAGCAGTTCTTC
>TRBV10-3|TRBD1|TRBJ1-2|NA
CAISESGGNYGYTF
TGTGCCATCAGTGAGTCAGGGGGCAACTATGGCTACACCTTC
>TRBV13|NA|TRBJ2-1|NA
CASHRRAHDNEQFF
TGTGCCAGCCACCGAAGGGCCCACGACAATGAGCAGTTCTTC
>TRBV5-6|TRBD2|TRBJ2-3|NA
CASSPGLAGGYDTQYF
TGTGCCAGCAGCCCGGGACTAGCGGGGGGATACGATACGCAGTATTTT
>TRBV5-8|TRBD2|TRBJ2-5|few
CASETSGETQYF
TGTGCCAGTGAGACTAGCGGAGAGACCCAGTACTTC
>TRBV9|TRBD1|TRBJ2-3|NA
CASSLGQSTDTQYF
TGTGCCAGCAGCCTGGGACAGAGCACAGATACGCAGTATTTT
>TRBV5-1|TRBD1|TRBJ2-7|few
CASSLAIRDRGHISYEQYF
TGCGCCAGCAGCTTGGCTATCCGGGACAGGGGGCATATTTCCTACGAGCAGTACTTC
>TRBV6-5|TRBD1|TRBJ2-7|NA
CASSRDSRSYEQYF
TGTGCCAGCAGCCGGGACAGCCGTTCCTACGAGCAGTACTTC
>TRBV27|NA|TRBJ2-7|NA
CASRNRVSYEQYF
TGTGCCAGCAGAAACAGGGTTTCCTACGAGCAGTACTTC
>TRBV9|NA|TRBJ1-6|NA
CASSEPGLSNSPLHF
TGTGCCAGCAGCGAGCCGGGACTGAGTAATTCACCCCTCCACTTT
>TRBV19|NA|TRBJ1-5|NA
CASSKTHNQPQHF
TGTGCCAGTAGTAAGACACACAATCAGCCCCAGCATTTT
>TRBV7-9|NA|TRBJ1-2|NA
CASSLSGDYGYTF
TGTGCCAGCAGCTTATCTGGGGACTATGGCTACACCTTC
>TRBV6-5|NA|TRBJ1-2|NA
CASSYQSPDYGYTF
TGTGCCAGCAGTTACCAGAGCCCCGACTATGGCTACACCTTC
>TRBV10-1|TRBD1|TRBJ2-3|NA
CASSESQGDDTQYF
TGCGCCAGCAGTGAGTCACAGGGGGACGATACGCAGTATTTT
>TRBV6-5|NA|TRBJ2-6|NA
CASKITSGANVLTF
TGTGCCAGCAAAATCACCTCTGGGGCCAACGTCCTGACTTTC
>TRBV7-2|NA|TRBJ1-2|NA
CASRREQGGDGYTF
TGTGCCAGCAGGCGGGAACAGGGTGGCGATGGCTACACCTTC
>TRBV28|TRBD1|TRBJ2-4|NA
CASSTGDRGDIQYF
TGTGCCAGCAGTACAGGGGACAGGGGGGACATTCAGTACTTC
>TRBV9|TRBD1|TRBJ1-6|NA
CASSQGGFDSPLHF
TGTGCCAGCAGCCAGGGGGGATTTGATTCACCCCTCCACTTT
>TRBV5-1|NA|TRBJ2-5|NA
CASSLVHDRGETQYF
TGCGCCAGCAGCTTGGTTCATGATCGTGGAGAGACCCAGTACTTC
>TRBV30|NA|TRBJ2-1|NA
CAWREPHSGNEQFF
TGTGCCTGGAGGGAACCCCATTCGGGGAATGAGCAGTTCTTC
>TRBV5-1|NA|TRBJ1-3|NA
CASSLVGGSGNTIYF
TGCGCCAGCAGCTTGGTCGGGGGGTCTGGAAACACCATATATTTT
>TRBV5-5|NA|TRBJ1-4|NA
CASSLGAGTNEKLFF
TGTGCCAGCAGCTTGGGAGCGGGAACTAATGAAAAACTGTTTTTT
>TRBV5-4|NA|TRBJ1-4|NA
CASGGMTGNNEKLFF
TGTGCCAGCGGGGGGATGACCGGGAATAATGAAAAACTGTTTTTT
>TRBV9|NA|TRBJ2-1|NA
CASSVDFYEQFF
TGTGCCAGCAGCGTAGATTTTTATGAGCAGTTCTTC
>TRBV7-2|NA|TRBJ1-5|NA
CASSSVRGNQPQHF
TGTGCCAGCAGCTCGGTACGTGGCAATCAGCCCCAGCATTTT
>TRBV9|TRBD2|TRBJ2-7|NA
CASSVDPAGPPYEQYF
TGTGCCAGCAGCGTAGATCCAGCGGGGCCCCCCTACGAGCAGTACTTC
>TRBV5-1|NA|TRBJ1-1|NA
CASRRDGGSEAFF
TGCGCCAGCAGAAGGGACGGGGGATCCGAAGCTTTCTTT
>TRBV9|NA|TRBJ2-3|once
CASSTTTTDTQYF
TGTGCCAGCAGCACGACTACCACAGATACGCAGTATTTT
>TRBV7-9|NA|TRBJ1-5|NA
CASSTGRGGSNQPQHF
TGTGCCAGCAGTACAGGGCGGGGGGGAAGCAATCAGCCCCAGCATTTT
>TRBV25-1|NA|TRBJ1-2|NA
CASSEAGDYGYTF
TGTGCCAGCAGTGAAGCAGGGGACTATGGCTACACCTTC
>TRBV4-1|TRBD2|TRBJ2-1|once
CASGTRAGNNEQFF
TGCGCCAGCGGTACCCGAGCGGGAAACAATGAGCAGTTCTTC
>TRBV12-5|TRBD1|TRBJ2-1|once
CASGRDSSNEQFF
TGTGCTAGTGGTCGGGACAGTTCAAATGAGCAGTTCTTC
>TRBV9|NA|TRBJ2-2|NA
CASSVAGSTGELFF
TGTGCCAGCAGCGTAGCCGGGTCCACCGGGGAGCTGTTTTTT
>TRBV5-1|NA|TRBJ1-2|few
CASSLGSEYGYTF
TGCGCCAGCAGCTTGGGGTCCGAGTATGGCTACACCTTC
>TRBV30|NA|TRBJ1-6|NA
CGFAVARKNSPLHF
TGTGGGTTCGCCGTGGCTCGGAAGAATTCACCCCTCCACTTT
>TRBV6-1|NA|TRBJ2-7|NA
CASLTGFGEQYF
TGTGCCAGCTTAACAGGGTTCGGAGAGCAGTACTTC
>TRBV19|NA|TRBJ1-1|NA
CASSIPNTEAFF
TGTGCCAGTAGTATCCCGAACACTGAAGCTTTCTTT
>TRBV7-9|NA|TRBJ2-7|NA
CASSLGDPLGVEQYF
TGTGCCAGCAGCTTAGGAGACCCCTTGGGGGTCGAGCAGTACTTC
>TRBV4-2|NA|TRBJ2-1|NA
CASSQGWGEERNEQFF
TGTGCCAGCAGCCAAGGTTGGGGCGAGGAGCGCAATGAGCAGTTCTTC
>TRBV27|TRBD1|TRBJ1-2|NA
CASSLSGGQGLGYGYTF
TGTGCCAGCAGTTTATCAGGGGGACAGGGGTTAGGATATGGCTACACCTTC
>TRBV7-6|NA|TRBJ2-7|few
CASSPGVGYEQYF
TGTGCCAGCAGTCCGGGGGTGGGCTACGAGCAGTACTTC
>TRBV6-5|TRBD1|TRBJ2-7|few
CASSYSGTGAAYEQYF
TGTGCCAGCAGTTACTCGGGTACAGGGGCCGCCTACGAGCAGTACTTC